Included here is one T cell receptor (beta chain) sequence, with context. This sample was taken from a study of T cell responses to AZD1222 COVID-19 vaccine. Sequenced by immunoSEQ multiplex PCR; TCRdb stores in-frame clones only, minus some. The sample has 75,000 to 95,000 clones; nearly 90% are singletons. The trim removed 2 bases at V and 7 bases at J, leaving 3 bases unmatched. The CDR3 loop spans 14 amino acids. Germline values: CDR1 SGHTA, CDR2 FQGTGA. This sequence was found in an adult in good health. The sequencing here drew on peripheral blood, taken on day 0 of AZD1222 vaccination. The chain recombines TRBV7-3 with TRBJ2-1; 9 bases line up with TRBD2. Written as DNA, the CDR3 is TGTGCCAGCAGCTTAGGCGGGAGGGTTAATGAGCAGTTCTTC. It encodes CASSLGGRVNEQFF.